These T cell receptor beta chains were read from a single sample in a study of control samples from healthy donors and cancer patients. Libraries were prepared by immunoSEQ multiplex PCR; TCRdb keeps only in-frame clonotypes and omits some of them. The sample lists 150,000 to 200,000 clones, about 90% seen once, with around 1.5% in the top ten. The sequencing sample was made of blood. All receptors come from a woman between 45 and 60 years old in good health. The CDR3 runs from the conserved cysteine through the conserved F or W. A D gene is named only where the DNA matches it firmly. Clone sizes are given selectively: once, few, many, or a class where the clone is expanded.

j_gene,abundance,v_gene,d_gene,CDR3nt,CDR3aa
TRBJ2-7,-,TRBV28,-,TGTGCCAGCACGGACGGCTACGAGCAGTACTTC,CASTDGYEQYF
TRBJ1-3,once,TRBV27,-,TGTGCCAGCAGTTTAACCGCGGTGTCGAGCTCTGGAAACACCATATATTTT,CASSLTAVSSSGNTIYF
TRBJ2-5,-,TRBV2,-,TGTGCCAGCCGCAGGGGGGTCAGGGACGAGACCCAGTACTTC,CASRRGVRDETQYF
TRBJ2-7,-,TRBV2,-,TGTGCCAGCAGGGAGTCCCCCGAGCAGTACTTC,CASRESPEQYF
TRBJ2-2,-,TRBV29-1,TRBD2,TGCAGCGCCAGACTAGCGGGGGGCACCGGGGAGCTGTTTTTT,CSARLAGGTGELFF
TRBJ2-1,-,TRBV25-1,-,TGTGCCAGCAGTGAATCGGGTCGAAATTTCTACAATGAGCAGTTCTTC,CASSESGRNFYNEQFF
TRBJ1-3,-,TRBV28,TRBD1,TGTGCCAGCAGGACTTCCGGGACAGGGGTTGGAAACACCATATATTTT,CASRTSGTGVGNTIYF
TRBJ2-2,-,TRBV7-9,-,TGTGCCAGCAGCCGCCGCGGGCCGAACACCGGGGAGCTGTTTTTT,CASSRRGPNTGELFF
TRBJ2-2,-,TRBV19,-,TGTGCCAGTCAAAAGGCTGGGATGGACACCGGGGAGCTGTTTTTT,CASQKAGMDTGELFF
TRBJ1-2,once,TRBV5-1,-,TGCGCCAGCAGCTTGGGACAGGCAACTAACTATGGCTACACCTTC,CASSLGQATNYGYTF
TRBJ1-6,-,TRBV28,-,TGTGCCAGCAGGGCCGGCGCTCTCTCCTATAATTCACCCCTCCACTTT,CASRAGALSYNSPLHF
TRBJ2-3,few,TRBV20-1,-,TGCAGTGCTAGACAAGAAGATACGCAGTATTTT,CSARQEDTQYF
TRBJ2-3,-,TRBV28,-,TGTGCCAGCAGTTTATCGAGATCAAGAACCACAGATACGCAGTATTTT,CASSLSRSRTTDTQYF
TRBJ1-4,few,TRBV20-1,-,TGCAGTGCCCTATTAGATGAAAAACTGTTTTTT,CSALLDEKLFF
TRBJ2-6,-,TRBV19,-,TGTGCCAGTTCATACCCACAACAGGGTTCTGGGGCCAACGTCCTGACTTTC,CASSYPQQGSGANVLTF
TRBJ2-1,-,TRBV7-9,TRBD2,TGTGCCAGCAGCTCACTAGCGGGAAGATACAATGAGCAGTTCTTC,CASSSLAGRYNEQFF
TRBJ2-1,-,TRBV29-1,TRBD2,TGCAGCGCGCGAGGGACTACTGCGGGAACAAGGAATGAGCAGTTCTTC,CSARGTTAGTRNEQFF
TRBJ2-5,-,TRBV7-2,-,TGTGCCAGCAGCTCAATGATCCAAGAGACCCAGTACTTC,CASSSMIQETQYF
TRBJ2-1,-,TRBV5-1,-,TGCGCCAGCAGCGTTCCGGACGGCGGGATCAATGAGCAGTTCTTC,CASSVPDGGINEQFF
TRBJ1-1,few,TRBV27,-,TGTGCCAGCAGTTTACAGATGAACACTGAAGCTTTCTTT,CASSLQMNTEAFF
TRBJ1-1,once,TRBV2,-,TGTGCCAGCAGTGTATTGGGGGTGATGAACACTGAAGCTTTCTTT,CASSVLGVMNTEAFF
TRBJ2-2,once,TRBV30,TRBD2,TGTGCCTGGAGTCCCGGGACTAGCGGGGTCGGGGAGCTGTTTTTT,CAWSPGTSGVGELFF
TRBJ1-2,-,TRBV5-1,-,TGCGCCAGCAGCTTGGAAGGACACAGCTATGGCTACACCTTC,CASSLEGHSYGYTF
TRBJ1-2,-,TRBV19,-,TGTGCCAGTAGTATATCCCTGGGAGCTTATGGCTACACCTTC,CASSISLGAYGYTF
TRBJ1-5,-,TRBV5-4,TRBD1,TGTGCCAGCAGCTTAGCCGGGACAGGGGATCAGCCCCAGCATTTT,CASSLAGTGDQPQHF
TRBJ2-7,-,TRBV7-2,TRBD1,TGTGCCAGCAGCACCCGGACAGGGGGCTATTCCTCCTACGAGCAGTACTTC,CASSTRTGGYSSYEQYF
TRBJ1-1,few,TRBV10-3,-,TGTGCCATCAGTGAACCGGGGGGGATGAACACTGAAGCTTTCTTT,CAISEPGGMNTEAFF
TRBJ2-7,-,TRBV28,TRBD2,TGTGCCAGCAGTCCGGGGGGCTACGAGCAGTACTTC,CASSPGGYEQYF
TRBJ2-7,few,TRBV21-1,-,TGTGCCAGCAGCGAATTCCCCCGGGACAGGTTCTACGAGCAGTACTTC,CASSEFPRDRFYEQYF
TRBJ2-1,-,TRBV27,TRBD2,TGTGCCAGCAGACTATTAGCGGGAGGGCCGTCACATGAGCAGTTCTTC,CASRLLAGGPSHEQFF
TRBJ1-3,-,TRBV12-3/TRBV12-4,-,TGTGCCAGCAGTTTGGGTACTTCGGCCCTCCGAGATTTT,CASSLGTSALRDF
TRBJ2-7,once,TRBV30,-,TGTGCCTGGAGTTCCCTAGCGAGGATCCCCTACGAGCAGTACTTC,CAWSSLARIPYEQYF
TRBJ2-7,once,TRBV27,-,TGTGCCAGCAGTTCCTCCGTACAGGTCACCTACGAGCAGTACTTC,CASSSSVQVTYEQYF
TRBJ1-1,-,TRBV9,-,TGTGCCAGCAGCGTAGCAGGAGGGGCGGCTGAAGCTTTCTTT,CASSVAGGAAEAFF
TRBJ2-1,-,TRBV5-1,-,TGCGCCAGCATGGCAGGGACCCACAATGAGCAGTTCTTC,CASMAGTHNEQFF
TRBJ1-4,-,TRBV12-3/TRBV12-4,-,TGTGCCAGCAGTTTAATTCCTAATGAAAAACTGTTTTTT,CASSLIPNEKLFF
TRBJ1-4,-,TRBV11-2,-,TGTGCCAGCAGCTTAGACCCCCTTGCAACTAATGAAAAACTGTTTTTT,CASSLDPLATNEKLFF
TRBJ1-3,-,TRBV7-2,-,TGTGCCAGCAGCTTAGAATTTGCGGCCGGAGGGAACACCATATATTTT,CASSLEFAAGGNTIYF
TRBJ2-3,once,TRBV5-1,-,TGCGCCAGCAGCCGAAAGAGGTTTAGCACAGATACGCAGTATTTT,CASSRKRFSTDTQYF
TRBJ1-6,-,TRBV20-1,-,TGCAGTGCTAGTGAGGGGACGGATAATTCACCCCTCCACTTT,CSASEGTDNSPLHF
TRBJ1-2,-,TRBV18,-,TGTGCCAGCTCAGCCTTAGGGGGAGCCTCTATGGCTACCTCTTATGGCTACACCTTC,CASSALGGASMATSYGYTF
TRBJ2-7,-,TRBV3-1/TRBV3-2,-,TGTGCCAGCAGCCAAGAAGCCCGAACGATGGGGCAGTACTTC,CASSQEARTMGQYF